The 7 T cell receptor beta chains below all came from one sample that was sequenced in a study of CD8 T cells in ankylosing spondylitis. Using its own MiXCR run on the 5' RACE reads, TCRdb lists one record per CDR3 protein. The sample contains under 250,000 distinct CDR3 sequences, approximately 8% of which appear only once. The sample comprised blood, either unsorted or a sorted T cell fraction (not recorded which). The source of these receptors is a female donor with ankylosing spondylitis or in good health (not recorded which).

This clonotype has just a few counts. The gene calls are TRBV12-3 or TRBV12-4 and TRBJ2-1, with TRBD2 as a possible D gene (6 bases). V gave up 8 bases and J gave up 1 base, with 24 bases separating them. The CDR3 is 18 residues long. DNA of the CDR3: TGTGCCAGCGGGGCCCCGGGGCGGGATGGTTGGTCCTACAATGAGCAGTTCTTC. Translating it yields CASGAPGRDGWSYNEQFF.

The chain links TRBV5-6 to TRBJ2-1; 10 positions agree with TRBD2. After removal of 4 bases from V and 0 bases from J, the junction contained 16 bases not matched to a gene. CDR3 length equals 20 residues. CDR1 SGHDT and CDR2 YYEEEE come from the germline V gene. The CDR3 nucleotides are TGTGCCAGCAGCCTCGTGGGGCTAGCGGGAGACCCGAGCTCCTACAATGAGCAGTTCTTC. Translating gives CASSLVGLAGDPSSYNEQFF.

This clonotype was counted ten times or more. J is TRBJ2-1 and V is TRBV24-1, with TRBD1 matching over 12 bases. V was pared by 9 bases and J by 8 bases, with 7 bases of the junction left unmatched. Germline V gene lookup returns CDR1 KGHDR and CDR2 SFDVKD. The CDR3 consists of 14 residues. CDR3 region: CATSGTGGFDEQFF. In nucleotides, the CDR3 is TGTGCCACCTCCGGGACAGGGGGCTTCGATGAGCAGTTCTTC.

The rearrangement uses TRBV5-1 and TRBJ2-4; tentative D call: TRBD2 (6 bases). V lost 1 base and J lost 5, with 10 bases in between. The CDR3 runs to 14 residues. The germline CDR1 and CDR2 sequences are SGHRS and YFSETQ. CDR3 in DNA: TGCGCCAGCAGCTTGACTAGCAACCAAAACATTCAGTACTTC. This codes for CASSLTSNQNIQYF.

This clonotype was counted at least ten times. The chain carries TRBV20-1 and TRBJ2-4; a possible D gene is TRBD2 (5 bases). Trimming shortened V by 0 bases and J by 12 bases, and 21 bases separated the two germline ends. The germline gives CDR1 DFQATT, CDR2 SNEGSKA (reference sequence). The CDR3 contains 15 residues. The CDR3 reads CSAREARGRPGDQYF. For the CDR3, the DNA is TGCAGTGCTAGAGAGGCCCGAGGGCGGCCTGGCGATCAGTACTTC.

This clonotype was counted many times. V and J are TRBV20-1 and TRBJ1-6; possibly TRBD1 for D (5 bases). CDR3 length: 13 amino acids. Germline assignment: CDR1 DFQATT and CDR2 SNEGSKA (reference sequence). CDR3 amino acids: CRAGGVGNSPLHF. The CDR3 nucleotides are TGCAGGGCCGGGGGGGTTGGTAATTCACCCCTCCACTTT.

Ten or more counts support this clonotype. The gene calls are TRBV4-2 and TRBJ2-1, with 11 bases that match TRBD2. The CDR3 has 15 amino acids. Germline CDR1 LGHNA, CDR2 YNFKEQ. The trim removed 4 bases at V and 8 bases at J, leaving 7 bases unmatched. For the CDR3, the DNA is TGTGCCAGCAGCCCGACTAGCGGGGCGAGGGATGAGCAGTTCTTC. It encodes CASSPTSGARDEQFF.